A selection of T cell receptor beta chains follows, all from one sample in a study of shared clonotypes between healthy human individuals. Method: immunoSEQ multiplex PCR; TCRdb's copy keeps in-frame clones and lacks some. The sample holds about 2 million clones; 85% to 95% are singletons and the top ten take more than 0.95%. The sequenced material came from naive CD8+ T cells sorted from blood. The receptors originated from a man aged 18-30 years in good health. CDR3s include the opening cysteine and the closing phenylalanine or tryptophan. D genes are given only for firm matches. Where a row states a size, it is once, few, many or the class of an expanded clone; other rows omit it.

>TRBV5-1|TRBJ2-1|.|TRBD2
CASSLASGGTYNEQFF
TGCGCCAGCAGCTTGGCTAGCGGGGGAACCTACAATGAGCAGTTCTTC
>TRBV5-6|TRBJ1-1|.|.
CASSLAYLEPEAFF
TGTGCCAGCAGCTTGGCCTATTTGGAGCCTGAAGCTTTCTTT
>TRBV2|TRBJ2-7|.|.
CASLGGTPTYEQYF
TGTGCCAGCCTGGGGGGGACACCAACCTACGAGCAGTACTTC
>TRBV7-9|TRBJ1-1|.|.
CASSLGKTEAFF
TGTGCCAGCAGCTTAGGAAAAACTGAAGCTTTCTTT
>TRBV11-2|TRBJ1-1|.|.
CASRSGRGGNTEAFF
TGTGCCAGCAGGTCCGGTCGGGGAGGGAACACTGAAGCTTTCTTT
>TRBV19|TRBJ1-1|.|.
CASSLTENTEAFF
TGTGCCAGTAGCCTTACAGAGAACACTGAAGCTTTCTTT
>TRBV15|TRBJ2-5|.|TRBD1
CATSRDRWTGVETQYF
TGTGCCACCAGCAGAGATCGTTGGACAGGGGTAGAGACCCAGTACTTC
>TRBV6-5|TRBJ2-7|.|.
CASSLGYEQYF
TGTGCCAGCAGTTTGGGATACGAGCAGTACTTC
>TRBV11-2|TRBJ2-1|once|.
CASGHYNEQFF
TGTGCCAGCGGGCATTACAATGAGCAGTTCTTC
>TRBV13|TRBJ2-5|.|.
CASSYQLETQYF
TGTGCCAGCAGCTACCAGTTAGAGACCCAGTACTTC
>TRBV5-6|TRBJ2-1|.|.
CASSPNGDRPDFF
TGTGCCAGCAGCCCGAATGGGGACCGTCCTGATTTCTTC
>TRBV28|TRBJ2-3|.|.
CASSFTGQEDTQYF
TGTGCCAGCAGCTTTACCGGCCAGGAGGATACGCAGTATTTT
>TRBV4-1|TRBJ2-1|.|.
CASSQDRGLPLTDEQFF
TGCGCCAGCAGCCAAGATCGGGGACTCCCCCTTACCGATGAGCAGTTCTTC